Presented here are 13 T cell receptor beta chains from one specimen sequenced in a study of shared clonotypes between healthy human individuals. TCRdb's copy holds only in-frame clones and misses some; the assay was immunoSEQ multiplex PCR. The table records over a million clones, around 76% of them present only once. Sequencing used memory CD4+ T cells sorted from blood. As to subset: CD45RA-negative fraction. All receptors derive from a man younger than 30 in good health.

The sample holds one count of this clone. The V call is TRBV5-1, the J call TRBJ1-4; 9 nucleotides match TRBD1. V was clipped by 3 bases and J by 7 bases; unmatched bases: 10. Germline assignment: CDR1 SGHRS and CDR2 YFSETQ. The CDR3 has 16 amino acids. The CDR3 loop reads CASSSTGQGIGEKLFF. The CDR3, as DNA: TGCGCCAGCAGCTCCACGGGACAGGGAATAGGTGAAAAACTGTTTTTT.

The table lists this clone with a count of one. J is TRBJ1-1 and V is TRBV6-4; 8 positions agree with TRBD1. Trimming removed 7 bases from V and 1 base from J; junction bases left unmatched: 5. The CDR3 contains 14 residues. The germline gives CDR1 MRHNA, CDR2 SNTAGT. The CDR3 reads CASKDRGENTEAFF. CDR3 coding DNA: TGTGCCAGCAAAGACAGGGGAGAGAACACTGAAGCTTTCTTT.

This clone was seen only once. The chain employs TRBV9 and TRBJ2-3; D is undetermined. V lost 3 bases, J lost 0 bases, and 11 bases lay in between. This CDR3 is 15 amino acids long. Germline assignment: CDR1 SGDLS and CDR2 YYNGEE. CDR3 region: CASSAHSSSTDTQYF. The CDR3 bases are TGTGCCAGCAGCGCCCACAGCTCTAGCACAGATACGCAGTATTTT.

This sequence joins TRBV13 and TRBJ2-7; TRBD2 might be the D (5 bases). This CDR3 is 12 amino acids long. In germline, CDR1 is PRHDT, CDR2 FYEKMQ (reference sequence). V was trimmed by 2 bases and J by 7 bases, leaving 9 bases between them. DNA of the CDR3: TGTGCCAGCAGCTTAAGTCCGGGAGAGCAGTACTTC. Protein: CASSLSPGEQYF. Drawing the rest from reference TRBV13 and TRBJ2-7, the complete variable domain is AAGVIQSPRHLIKEKRETATLKCYPIPRHDTVYWYQQGPGQDPQFLISFYEKMQSDKGSIPDRFSAQQFSDYHSELNMSSLELGDSALYFCASSLSPGEQYFGPGTRLTVT.

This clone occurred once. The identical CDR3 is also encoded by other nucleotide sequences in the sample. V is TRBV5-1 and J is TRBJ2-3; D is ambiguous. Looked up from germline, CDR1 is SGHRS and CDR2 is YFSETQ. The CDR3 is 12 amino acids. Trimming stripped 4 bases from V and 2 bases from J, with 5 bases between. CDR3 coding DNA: TGCGCCAGCAGCCTCCCCACAGATACGCAGTATTTT. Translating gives CASSLPTDTQYF.

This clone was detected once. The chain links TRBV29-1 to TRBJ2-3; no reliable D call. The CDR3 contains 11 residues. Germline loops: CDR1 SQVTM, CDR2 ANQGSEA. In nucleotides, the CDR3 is TGCACCCTAACGGATGCAGATACGCAGTATTTT. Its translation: CTLTDADTQYF.

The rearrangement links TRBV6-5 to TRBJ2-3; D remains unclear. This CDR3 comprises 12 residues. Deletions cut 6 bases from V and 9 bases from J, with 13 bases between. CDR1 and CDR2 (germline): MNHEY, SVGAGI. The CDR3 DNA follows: TGTGCCAGCAGCTCCCCTGGATGGACGCAGTATTTT. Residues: CASSSPGWTQYF.

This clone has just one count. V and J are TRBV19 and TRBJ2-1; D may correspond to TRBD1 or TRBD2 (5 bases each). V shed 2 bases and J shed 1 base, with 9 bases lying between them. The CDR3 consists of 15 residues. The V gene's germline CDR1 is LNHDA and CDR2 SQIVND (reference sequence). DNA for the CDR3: TGTGCCAGTAGTATAAGGGACCAATCCTACAATGAGCAGTTCTTC. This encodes CASSIRDQSYNEQFF.

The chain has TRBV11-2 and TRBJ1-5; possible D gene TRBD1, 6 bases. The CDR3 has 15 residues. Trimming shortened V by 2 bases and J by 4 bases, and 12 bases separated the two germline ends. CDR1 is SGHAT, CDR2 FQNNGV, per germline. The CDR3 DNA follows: TGTGCCAGCAGCTTACTGATGGGGGCAAATCAGCCCCAGCATTTT. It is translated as CASSLLMGANQPQHF. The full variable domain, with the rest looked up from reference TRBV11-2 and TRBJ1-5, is EAGVAQSPRYKIIEKRQSVAFWCNPISGHATLYWYQQILGQGPKLLIQFQNNGVVDDSQLPKDRFSAERLKGVDSTLKIQPAKLEDSAVYLCASSLLMGANQPQHFGDGTRLSIL.

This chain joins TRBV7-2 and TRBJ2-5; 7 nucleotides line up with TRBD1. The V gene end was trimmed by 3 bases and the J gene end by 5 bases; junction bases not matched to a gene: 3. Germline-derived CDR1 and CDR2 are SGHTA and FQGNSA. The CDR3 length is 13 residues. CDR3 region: CASSFRQGETQYF. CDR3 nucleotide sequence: TGTGCCAGCAGCTTCCGACAGGGCGAGACCCAGTACTTC.

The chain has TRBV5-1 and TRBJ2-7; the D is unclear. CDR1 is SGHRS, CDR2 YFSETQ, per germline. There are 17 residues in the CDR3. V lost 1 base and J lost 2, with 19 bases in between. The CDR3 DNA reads TGCGCCAGCAGCTTGTTCCCCCCGGGTGGGGTTACCTACGAGCAGTACTTC. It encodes CASSLFPPGGVTYEQYF.

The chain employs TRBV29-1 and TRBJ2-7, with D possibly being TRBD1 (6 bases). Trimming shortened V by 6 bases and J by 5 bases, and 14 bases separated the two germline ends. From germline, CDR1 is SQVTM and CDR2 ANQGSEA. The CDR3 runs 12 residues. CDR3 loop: CSVEEQGDEQYF. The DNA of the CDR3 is TGCAGCGTGGAGGAACAGGGCGACGAGCAGTACTTC.

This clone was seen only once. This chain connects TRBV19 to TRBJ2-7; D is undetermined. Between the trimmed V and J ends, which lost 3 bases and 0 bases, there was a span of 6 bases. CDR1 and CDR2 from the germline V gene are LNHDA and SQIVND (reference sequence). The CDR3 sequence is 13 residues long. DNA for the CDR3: TGTGCCAGTAGTATTCAGCACTCCTACGAGCAGTACTTC. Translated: CASSIQHSYEQYF. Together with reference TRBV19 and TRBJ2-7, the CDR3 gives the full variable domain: DGGITQSPKYLFRKEGQNVTLSCEQNLNHDAMYWYRQDPGQGLRLIYYSQIVNDFQKGDIAEGYSVSREKKESFPLTVTSAQKNPTAFYLCASSIQHSYEQYFGPGTRLTVT.